This T cell receptor beta chain was observed in a study of blood T cell repertoires in COVID-19. Study details: Collection of acute and convalescent COVID-19 samples took place in the United States, Italy and Spain. T cells, B-cell-depleted T cells, or PBMCs provided the cDNA or gDNA that served as material.

As handled by the study authors: Amplification from reference gene primers served as the basis for estimated nucleated cell counts. Data came from immunoSEQ multiplex PCR; TCRdb stores just in-frame clones and leaves some out. That table gives V, J and clone size, and the DNA gave D and trimming. The data contain about 18,000 clones, approximately 80% of them singletons. From germline, CDR1 is MNHEY and CDR2 SMNVEV (reference sequence). The CDR3 spans 14 residues. Trimming took 5 bases from V and 1 from J, leaving 8 bases between them. The sequenced sample was peripheral blood. The rearrangement uses TRBV27 and TRBJ2-2; D possibly corresponds to TRBD1 (6 bases). This clonotype was obtained from a man older than 75 with acute or convalescent COVID-19. The CDR3 reads CASSGTQNTGELFF. CDR3 coding DNA: TGTGCCAGCAGTGGGACACAGAACACCGGGGAGCTGTTTTTT.